Listed below are T cell receptor beta chains from one sample, sequenced in a study of long-term antiretroviral therapy in people with HIV. Clones were read by immunoSEQ multiplex PCR, and TCRdb kept only the in-frame ones, dropping some. In the table there are about 20,000 clones, around 74% of which are singletons. The specimen comprised unsorted PBMCs, sampled 2.5 years before starting antiretroviral therapy. These receptors came from a woman in her forties or fifties with HIV. The CDR3 runs from the conserved cysteine through the conserved F or W. Fields, in order: clone size, V gene, D gene, J gene, CDR3 DNA, CDR3 protein. The D gene is left open where the match is weak. Size is omitted from some rows. Given values are once, few, many or a class for expanded clones.

>-|TRBV10-2|-|TRBJ1-2
TGCGCCAGCAGTGAGTCGTATCGGGGGGATGGCTACACCTTC
CASSESYRGDGYTF
>-|TRBV4-1|TRBD2|TRBJ2-3
TGCGCCAGCAGCCCAAGACTAGCGGGGCACACAGATACGCAGTATTTT
CASSPRLAGHTDTQYF
>-|TRBV6-1|-|TRBJ1-3
TGTGCCAGCAGTGTGGGGGACGGAGGAAACACCATATATTTT
CASSVGDGGNTIYF
>-|TRBV5-5|-|TRBJ1-1
TGTGCCAGCAGCGGCGGCGTCGTGTGGGCTGAAGCTTTCTTT
CASSGGVVWAEAFF
>-|TRBV21-1|-|TRBJ1-5
TGTGCCAGCAGCAAAGTTGGACAGGGTGGCAATCAGCCCCAGCATTTT
CASSKVGQGGNQPQHF
>-|TRBV6-5|-|TRBJ2-7
TGTGCCAGCAGCAGGGACGGTTCCTACGAGCAGTACTTC
CASSRDGSYEQYF
>-|TRBV5-5|-|TRBJ1-5
TGTGCCAGCAGCCCTGGCCACAATAGCAATCAGCCCCAGCATTTT
CASSPGHNSNQPQHF
>-|TRBV30|TRBD1|TRBJ2-2
TGTGCCTGGAATGACAGGGGTCCCGGGGAGCTGTTTTTT
CAWNDRGPGELFF
>-|TRBV6-5|-|TRBJ2-7
TGTGCCAGCAGGTTGGGTCCCTCAGAGGCCTACGAGCAGTACTTC
CASRLGPSEAYEQYF
>-|TRBV7-3|TRBD2|TRBJ2-3
TGTGCCAGCAGCCCGGGACTAGCTACAGATACGCAGTATTTT
CASSPGLATDTQYF
>few|TRBV30|TRBD2|TRBJ2-7
TGTGCCTGGAGTGTAGGGAGCGGGGGCCCATACGAGCAGTACTTC
CAWSVGSGGPYEQYF
>-|TRBV5-6|-|TRBJ2-2
TGTGCCAGCAGCTTCCGAGGGATCGACACCGGGGAGCTGTTTTTT
CASSFRGIDTGELFF
>-|TRBV19|-|TRBJ2-4
TGTGCCAGTAGTCCAGTAGGAGTAGCCAAAAACATTCAGTACTTC
CASSPVGVAKNIQYF
>-|TRBV19|-|TRBJ1-5
TGTGCCAGTAGTATTGAAGGGTATGGCAATCAGCCCCAGCATTTT
CASSIEGYGNQPQHF
>-|TRBV5-1|TRBD2|TRBJ2-1
TGCGCCAGCAGCTTGGGACTAGCGGGGGGGCCTGGGGATGAGCAGTTCTTC
CASSLGLAGGPGDEQFF
>-|TRBV5-4|TRBD1|TRBJ1-1
TGTGCCAGCAGCCTGGGACAGAGCGAAGCTTTCTTT
CASSLGQSEAFF
>-|TRBV4-2|TRBD2|TRBJ2-1
TGTGCCAGCAGCCAAGATGAGCTAGCGGGAAAGGAGCAGTTCTTC
CASSQDELAGKEQFF
>-|TRBV6-6|-|TRBJ2-1
TGTGCCAGCAGTTACGTCGGGGGCCTCTGGAATGAGCAGTTCTTC
CASSYVGGLWNEQFF
>few|TRBV30|-|TRBJ2-6
TGTGCCTGGACGCACGGCTCTGGGGCCAACGTCCTGACTTTC
CAWTHGSGANVLTF
>few|TRBV10-3|-|TRBJ1-1
TGTGCCATCAGTGTAGGGAGAGATGAAGCTTTCTTT
CAISVGRDEAFF
>once|TRBV10-2|-|TRBJ1-2
TGCGCCAGCAGTGACAGAGGGGCTGGTTCCTATGGCTACACCTTC
CASSDRGAGSYGYTF
>-|TRBV7-9|-|TRBJ1-2
TGTGCCAGCAGCTTACCCGAGGGGCAGGGAGGCTACACCTTC
CASSLPEGQGGYTF
>-|TRBV4-1|-|TRBJ2-2
TGCGCCAGCAGCCAAGAACCCGACAGAGCCACCGGGGAGCTGTTTTTT
CASSQEPDRATGELFF
>-|TRBV5-8|TRBD2|TRBJ2-3
TGTGCCAGCAGCTTGGTCGGGGGGGGCCGGACAGATACGCAGTATTTT
CASSLVGGGRTDTQYF
>-|TRBV30|TRBD1|TRBJ2-5
TGTGCCTGGGATAGGGGACAGGGCGAGACCCAGTACTTC
CAWDRGQGETQYF
>-|TRBV27|-|TRBJ1-2
TGTGCCAGCAGTCCTAACCCCGGACAGAACGACTATGGCTACACCTTC
CASSPNPGQNDYGYTF
>-|TRBV19|TRBD1|TRBJ2-7
TGTGCCAGTAAAGGGACAGGCTCCTACGAGCAGTACTTC
CASKGTGSYEQYF
>-|TRBV11-1|-|TRBJ2-5
TGTGCCAGCAGCTTTACAAAGCGTCTCAGGACCCAGTACTTC
CASSFTKRLRTQYF
>-|TRBV6-6|-|TRBJ2-3
TGTGCCAGCAGTAGAGGGGGGGGGAGTACAGATACGCAGTATTTT
CASSRGGGSTDTQYF
>-|TRBV20-1|-|TRBJ2-1
TGCAGTGCCTCAGTGGCCCTAGAGCAGTTCTTC
CSASVALEQFF
>medium-sized|TRBV9|TRBD1|TRBJ2-7
TGTGCCAGCAGCGGGGGACAGGTCTCCTACGAGCAGTACTTC
CASSGGQVSYEQYF
>few|TRBV7-2|-|TRBJ2-3
TGTGCCAGCAGCTTAGAAGTCGTCACAGATACGCAGTATTTT
CASSLEVVTDTQYF
>once|TRBV13|-|TRBJ1-3
TGTGCCAGCAGCCTCCTACTGCCAAACTCTGGAAACACCATATATTTT
CASSLLLPNSGNTIYF
>-|TRBV28|TRBD1|TRBJ1-3
TGTGCCAGCAGGCCCTTGACAGGGACTGGAAACACCATATATTTT
CASRPLTGTGNTIYF
>once|TRBV9|-|TRBJ2-2
TGTGCCAGCAGCTCCCGGACAGGAGGGGCGAACACCGGGGAGCTGTTTTTT
CASSSRTGGANTGELFF
>-|TRBV6-1|TRBD1|TRBJ2-5
TGTGCCAGCAGTGCAGGGACAGGACAGACCCAGTACTTC
CASSAGTGQTQYF
>-|TRBV27|-|TRBJ2-3
TGTGCCAGCCGCCCGGGGGGCAGGCGGTGGACAGATACGCAGTATTTT
CASRPGGRRWTDTQYF
>-|TRBV9|-|TRBJ1-3
TGTGCCAGCAGCGTAGACCCAAGAGTCTCTGGAAACACCATATATTTT
CASSVDPRVSGNTIYF
>-|TRBV6-1|TRBD1|TRBJ2-5
TGTGCCAGCAGCAACAGGGGTGTGGAGACCCAGTACTTC
CASSNRGVETQYF
>-|TRBV5-4|-|TRBJ2-5
TGTGCCAGCAGCTTAAGCAGGACTGTCTCGGAGACCCAGTACTTC
CASSLSRTVSETQYF
>-|TRBV7-2|-|TRBJ2-1
TGTGCCAGCAGCTTAGCTCCCGGGAGTGAGCAGTTCTTC
CASSLAPGSEQFF
>-|TRBV5-1|TRBD1|TRBJ2-5
TGCGCCAGCAGCCGCGGGACAGGGAGTTCGGAGACCCAGTACTTC
CASSRGTGSSETQYF
>-|TRBV18|TRBD1|TRBJ1-1
TGTGCCAGCTCACTCGACAGGGGACCGAACACTGAAGCTTTCTTT
CASSLDRGPNTEAFF
>few|TRBV7-3|-|TRBJ2-2
TGTGCCAGCAGCCCTATCATGACTAGGGGCACCGGGGAGCTGTTTTTT
CASSPIMTRGTGELFF
>-|TRBV19|TRBD2|TRBJ2-3
TGTGCCAGTAGTTTGGGGACTAGCCGGGTATTCCCAGATACGCAGTATTTT
CASSLGTSRVFPDTQYF
>-|TRBV27|-|TRBJ1-3
TGTGCCAGCAGTTTAAGGCCCGGGGGGGGTGGAAACACCATATATTTT
CASSLRPGGGGNTIYF